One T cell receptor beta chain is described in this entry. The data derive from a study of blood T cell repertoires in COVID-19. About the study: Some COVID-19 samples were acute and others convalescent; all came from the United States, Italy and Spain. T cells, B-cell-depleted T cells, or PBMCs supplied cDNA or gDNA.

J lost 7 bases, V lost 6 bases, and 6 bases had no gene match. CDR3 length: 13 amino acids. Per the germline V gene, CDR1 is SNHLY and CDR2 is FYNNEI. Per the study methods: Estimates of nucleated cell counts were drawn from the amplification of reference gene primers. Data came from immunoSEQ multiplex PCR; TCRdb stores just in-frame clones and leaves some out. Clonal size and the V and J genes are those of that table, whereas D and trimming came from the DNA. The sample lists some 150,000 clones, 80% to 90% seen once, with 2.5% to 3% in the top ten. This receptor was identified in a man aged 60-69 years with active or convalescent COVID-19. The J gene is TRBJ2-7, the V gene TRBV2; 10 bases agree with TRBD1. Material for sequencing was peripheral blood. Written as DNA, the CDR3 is TGTGCCAGCAGAAGACAGGGGGCGAGAGAGCAGTACTTC. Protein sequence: CASRRQGAREQYF.